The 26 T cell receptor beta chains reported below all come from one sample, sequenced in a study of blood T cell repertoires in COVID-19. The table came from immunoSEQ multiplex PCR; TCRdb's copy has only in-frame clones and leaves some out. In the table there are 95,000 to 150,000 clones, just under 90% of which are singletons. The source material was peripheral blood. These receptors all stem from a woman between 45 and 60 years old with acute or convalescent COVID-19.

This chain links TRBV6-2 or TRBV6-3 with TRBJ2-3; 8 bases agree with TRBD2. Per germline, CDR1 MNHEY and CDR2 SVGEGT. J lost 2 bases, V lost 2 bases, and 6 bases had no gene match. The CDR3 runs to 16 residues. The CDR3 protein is CASSYGSGGPTDTQYF. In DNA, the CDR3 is TGTGCCAGCAGTTACGGGAGCGGGGGCCCCACAGATACGCAGTATTTT.

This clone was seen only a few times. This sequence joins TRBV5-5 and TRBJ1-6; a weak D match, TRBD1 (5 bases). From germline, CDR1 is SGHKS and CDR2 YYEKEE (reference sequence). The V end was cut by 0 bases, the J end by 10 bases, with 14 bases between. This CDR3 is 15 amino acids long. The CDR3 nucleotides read TGTGCCAGCAGCTTGGATGTGAACCCAGGGTCACCCCTCCACTTT. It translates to CASSLDVNPGSPLHF.

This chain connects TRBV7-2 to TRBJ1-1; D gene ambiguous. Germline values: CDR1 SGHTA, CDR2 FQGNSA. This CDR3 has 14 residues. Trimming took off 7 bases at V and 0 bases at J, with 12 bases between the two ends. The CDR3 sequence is CASKPGVMNTEAFF. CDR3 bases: TGTGCCAGCAAGCCGGGTGTCATGAACACTGAAGCTTTCTTT.

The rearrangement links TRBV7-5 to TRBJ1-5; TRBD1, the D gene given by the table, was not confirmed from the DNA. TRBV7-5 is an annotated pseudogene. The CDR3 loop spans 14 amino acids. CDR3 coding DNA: TGTGTCAGAAGGGGGACAGGAGCCCATCAGCCCCAGCATTTT. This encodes CVRRGTGAHQPQHF.

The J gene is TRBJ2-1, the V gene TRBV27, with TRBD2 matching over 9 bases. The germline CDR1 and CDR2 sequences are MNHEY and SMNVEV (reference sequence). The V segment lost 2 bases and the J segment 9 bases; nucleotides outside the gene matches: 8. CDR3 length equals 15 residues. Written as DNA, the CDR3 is TGTGCCAGCAGTTTACAACTAGCGGGCCTCGGTGAGCAGTTCTTC. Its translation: CASSLQLAGLGEQFF.

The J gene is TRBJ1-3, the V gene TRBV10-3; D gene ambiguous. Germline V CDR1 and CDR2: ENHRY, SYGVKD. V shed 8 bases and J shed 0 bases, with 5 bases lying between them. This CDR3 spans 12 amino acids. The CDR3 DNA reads TGTGCCATCGGGAGCTCTGGAAACACCATATATTTT. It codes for CAIGSSGNTIYF.

The CDR3 sequence: CASSLSEGGWTEAFF. CDR3 in DNA: TGTGCCAGCAGTTTATCGGAAGGGGGTTGGACTGAAGCTTTCTTT. This chain links TRBV27 with TRBJ1-1; tentative D call: TRBD1 (6 bases). V lost 0 bases and J lost 5, with 13 bases in between. CDR3 size: 15 residues. Germline CDR1 is MNHEY and CDR2 is SMNVEV (reference sequence).

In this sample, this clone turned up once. The CDR3 region has the DNA TGTGCCAGCTCCCCTAGACTAGCGGGGGACAATGAGCAGTTCTTC. Its translation is CASSPRLAGDNEQFF. This chain joins TRBV18 and TRBJ2-1; 12 positions match TRBD2. V was clipped by 6 bases and J by 5 bases; unmatched bases: 5. Germline assignment: CDR1 KGHSH and CDR2 LQKENI. This CDR3 spans 15 amino acids.

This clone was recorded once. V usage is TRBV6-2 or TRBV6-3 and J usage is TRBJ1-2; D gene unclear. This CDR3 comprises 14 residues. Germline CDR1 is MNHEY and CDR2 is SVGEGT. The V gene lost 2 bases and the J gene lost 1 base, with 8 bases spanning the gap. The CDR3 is CASSYRGFNYGYTF. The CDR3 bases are TGTGCCAGCAGTTACCGGGGTTTTAACTATGGCTACACCTTC.

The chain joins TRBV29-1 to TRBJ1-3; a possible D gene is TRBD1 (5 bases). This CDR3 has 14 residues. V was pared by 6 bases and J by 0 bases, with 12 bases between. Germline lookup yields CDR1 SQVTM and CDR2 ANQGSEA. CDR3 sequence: CSVNKDNSGNTIYF. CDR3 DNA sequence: TGCAGCGTAAACAAGGACAACTCTGGAAACACCATATATTTT.

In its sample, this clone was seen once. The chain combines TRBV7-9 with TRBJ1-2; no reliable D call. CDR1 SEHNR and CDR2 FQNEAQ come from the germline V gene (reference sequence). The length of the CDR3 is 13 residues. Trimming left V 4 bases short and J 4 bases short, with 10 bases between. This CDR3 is CASSYVYGYGYTF. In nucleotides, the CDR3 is TGTGCCAGCAGCTACGTTTACGGCTATGGCTACACCTTC.

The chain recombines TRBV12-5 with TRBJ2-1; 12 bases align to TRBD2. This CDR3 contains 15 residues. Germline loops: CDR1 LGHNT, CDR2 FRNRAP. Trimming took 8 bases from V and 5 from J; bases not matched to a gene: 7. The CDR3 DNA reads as TGTGCTAGTCGTCGGGCTAGCGGGAGGGACAATGAGCAGTTCTTC. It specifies CASRRASGRDNEQFF.

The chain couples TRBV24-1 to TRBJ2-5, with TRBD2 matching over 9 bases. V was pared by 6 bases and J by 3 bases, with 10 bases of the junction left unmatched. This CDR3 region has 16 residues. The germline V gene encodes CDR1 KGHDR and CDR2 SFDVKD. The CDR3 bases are TGTGCCACCAGTCCCTTAGGCGGGGGGGCCGAAGAGACCCAGTACTTC. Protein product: CATSPLGGGAEETQYF.

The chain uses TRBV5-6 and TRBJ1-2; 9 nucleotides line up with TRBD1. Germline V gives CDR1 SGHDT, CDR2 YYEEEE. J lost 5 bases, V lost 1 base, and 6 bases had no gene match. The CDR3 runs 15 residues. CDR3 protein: CASSLRQGGNYGYTF. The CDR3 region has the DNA TGTGCCAGCAGCTTGCGACAGGGGGGAAATTATGGCTACACCTTC.

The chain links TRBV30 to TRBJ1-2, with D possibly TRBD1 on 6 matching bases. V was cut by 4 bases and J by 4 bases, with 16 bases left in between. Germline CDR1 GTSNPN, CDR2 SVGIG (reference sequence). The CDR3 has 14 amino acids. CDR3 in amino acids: CAWTRGLGTYGYTF. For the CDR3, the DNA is TGTGCCTGGACTAGGGGGTTGGGTACCTATGGCTACACCTTC. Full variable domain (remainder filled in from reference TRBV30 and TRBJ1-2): SQTIHQWPATLVQPVGSPLSLECTVEGTSNPNLYWYRQAAGRGLQLLFYSVGIGQISSEVPQNLSASRPQDRQFILSSKKLLLSDSGFYLCAWTRGLGTYGYTFGSGTRLTVV.

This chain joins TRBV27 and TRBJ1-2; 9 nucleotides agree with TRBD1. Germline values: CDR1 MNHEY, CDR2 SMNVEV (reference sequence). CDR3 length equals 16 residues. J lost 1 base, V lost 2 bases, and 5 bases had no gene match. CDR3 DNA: TGTGCCAGCAGTTTAAAGGGACAGGGTATTAACTATGGCTACACCTTC. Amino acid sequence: CASSLKGQGINYGYTF.

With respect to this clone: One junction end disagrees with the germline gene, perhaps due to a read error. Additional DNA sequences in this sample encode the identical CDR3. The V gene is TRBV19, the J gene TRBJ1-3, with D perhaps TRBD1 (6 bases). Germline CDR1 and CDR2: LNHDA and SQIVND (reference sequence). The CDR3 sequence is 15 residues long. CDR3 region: CASSEGQSSGNTIYF. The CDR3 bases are TGCGCCAGTAGCGAGGGACAATCCTCTGGAAACACCATATATTTT.

The CDR3 spells CATERDRAGNTIYF. The CDR3, as DNA: TGTGCCACCGAACGGGACAGGGCTGGAAACACCATATATTTT. The J gene is TRBJ1-3, the V gene TRBV15; the match to TRBD1 covers 9 bases. V shed 8 bases and J 2 bases; nucleotides not matched to a gene: 4. The CDR3 extends over 14 amino acids. Germline-derived CDR1 and CDR2 are LNHNV and YYDKDF (reference sequence).

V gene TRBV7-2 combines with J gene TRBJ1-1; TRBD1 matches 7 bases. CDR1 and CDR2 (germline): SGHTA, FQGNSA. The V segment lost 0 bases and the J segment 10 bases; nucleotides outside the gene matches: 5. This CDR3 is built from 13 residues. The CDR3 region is CASSLASGGPAFF. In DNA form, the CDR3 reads TGTGCCAGCAGCTTAGCCTCAGGGGGTCCAGCTTTCTTT.

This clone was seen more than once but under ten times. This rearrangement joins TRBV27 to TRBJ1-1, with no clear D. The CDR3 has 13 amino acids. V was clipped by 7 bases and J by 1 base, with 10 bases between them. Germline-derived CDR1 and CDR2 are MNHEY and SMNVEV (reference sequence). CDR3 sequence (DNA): TGTGCCAGCACGGGATGGGGGAACACTGAAGCTTTCTTT. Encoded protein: CASTGWGNTEAFF.

CDR3 DNA sequence: TGTGCCAGCAGCCAAGAGGGACTAGGGCCCAAAAACATTCAGTACTTC. Translated, it gives CASSQEGLGPKNIQYF. The rearrangement links TRBV14 to TRBJ2-4; 8 bases agree with TRBD2. CDR3 size: 16 residues. Germline V gives CDR1 SGHDN, CDR2 FVKESK. V lost 0 bases and J lost 2; bases outside the gene matches: 3.

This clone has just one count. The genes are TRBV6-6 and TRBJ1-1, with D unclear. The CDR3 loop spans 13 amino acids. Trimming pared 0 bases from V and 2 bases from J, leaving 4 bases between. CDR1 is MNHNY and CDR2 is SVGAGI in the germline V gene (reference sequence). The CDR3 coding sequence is TGTGCCAGCAGTTACTCAACTAACACTGAAGCTTTCTTT. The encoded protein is CASSYSTNTEAFF.

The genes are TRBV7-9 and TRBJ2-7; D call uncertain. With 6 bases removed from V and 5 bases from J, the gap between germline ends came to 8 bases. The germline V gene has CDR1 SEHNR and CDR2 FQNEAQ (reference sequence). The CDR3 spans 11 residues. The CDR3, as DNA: TGTGCCAGCAGAACCCTACACGAGCAGTACTTC. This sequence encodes CASRTLHEQYF.

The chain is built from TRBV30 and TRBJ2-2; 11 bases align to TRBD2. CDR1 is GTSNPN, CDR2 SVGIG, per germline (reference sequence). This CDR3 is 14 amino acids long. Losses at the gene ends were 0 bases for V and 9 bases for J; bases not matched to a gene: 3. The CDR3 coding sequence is TGTGCCTGGAGTGTTAGCGGGGGGGCCCGGGAGCTGTTTTTT. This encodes CAWSVSGGARELFF. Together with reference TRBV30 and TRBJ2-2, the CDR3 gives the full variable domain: SQTIHQWPATLVQPVGSPLSLECTVEGTSNPNLYWYRQAAGRGLQLLFYSVGIGQISSEVPQNLSASRPQDRQFILSSKKLLLSDSGFYLCAWSVSGGARELFFGEGSRLTVL.

The CDR3 DNA reads as TGTGCCAGCAGCTTAGACCAGGGACAATCGGCCACTGAAGCTTTCTTT. Amino acid sequence: CASSLDQGQSATEAFF. The chain uses TRBV7-9 and TRBJ1-1, with D tentatively TRBD1 (6 bases). V lost 1 base, J lost 4 bases, and 16 bases lay in between. Germline V gene data show CDR1 as SEHNR and CDR2 as FQNEAQ (reference sequence). The CDR3 has 16 amino acids.

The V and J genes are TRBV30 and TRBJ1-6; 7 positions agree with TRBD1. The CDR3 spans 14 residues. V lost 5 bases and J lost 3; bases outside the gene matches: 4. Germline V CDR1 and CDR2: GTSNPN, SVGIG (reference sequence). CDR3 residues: CAWESGGYNSPLHF. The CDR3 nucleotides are TGTGCCTGGGAATCAGGGGGCTATAATTCACCCCTCCACTTT.